This T cell receptor (beta chain) was sequenced in a study of T cells in Graves' hyperthyroidism and ophthalmopathy. Whole-study results and caveats: Most expanded thyroid clonotypes above 0.001 also appeared in blood. Using 13 V-J features, a model discriminated ophthalmopathy from stable hyperthyroidism.

Amplification of TCR beta CDR3 regions used RNA as the template. With the HTBI primer set, the TCR CDR3 went through a first round of RT-PCR. TCRdb redid the calling of the multiplex PCR reads with MiXCR, one entry per CDR3 protein. The sample records around 340,000 distinct CDR3 sequences, over 15% being singletons. A remark on this clonotype: The target antigen is unknown.

Orbital computed tomography, thyroid ultrasound, serum thyroxine and TRAb, and clinical symptoms together informed the diagnoses. Using 10 ml of fresh peripheral blood, PBMCs were prepared. The CDR3 is 13 amino acids. Trimming cost V 5 bases and J 3 bases; bases outside gene matches: 1. Per germline, CDR1 DFQATT and CDR2 SNEGSKA (reference sequence). The sequence was collected from a woman aged 45-60 years with Graves' hyperthyroidism. Sequenced sample: blood. The J gene is TRBJ1-4, the V gene TRBV20-1, with 9 bases identical to TRBD1. DNA of the CDR3: TGCAGTGCTTGGGACAGGGCTAATGAAAAACTGTTTTTT. It translates to CSAWDRANEKLFF.